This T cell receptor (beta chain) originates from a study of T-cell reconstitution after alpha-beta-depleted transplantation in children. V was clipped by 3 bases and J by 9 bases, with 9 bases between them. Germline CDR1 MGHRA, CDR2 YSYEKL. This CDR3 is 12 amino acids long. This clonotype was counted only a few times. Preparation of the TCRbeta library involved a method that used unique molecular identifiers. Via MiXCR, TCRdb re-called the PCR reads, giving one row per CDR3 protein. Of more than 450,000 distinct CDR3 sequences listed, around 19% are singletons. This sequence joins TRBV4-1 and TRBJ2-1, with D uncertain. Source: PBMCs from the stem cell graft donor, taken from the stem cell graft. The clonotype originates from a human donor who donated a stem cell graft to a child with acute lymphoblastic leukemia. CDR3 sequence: CASSHPVGEQFF. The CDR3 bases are TGCGCCAGCAGCCACCCAGTGGGTGAGCAGTTCTTC.